These 21 T cell receptor beta chains were all obtained from the same sample, sequenced in a study of CD8+ T cells in alopecia areata. Reverse transcription of extracted RNA yielded cDNA, which provided the sequencing template. Profiling relied on immunoSEQ multiplex PCR, and the TCRdb table lists in-frame clones only, not all of them. The table has about 97,000 clones, around 45% seen once. Sample: CD4+ T cells sorted from blood. Receptors originate from a human donor with alopecia areata.

The chain has TRBV5-1 and TRBJ2-7; a weak D match, TRBD2 (5 bases). V was cut by 5 bases and J by 5 bases, with 14 bases left in between. The CDR3 is 13 amino acids. The germline V gene encodes CDR1 SGHRS and CDR2 YFSETQ. CDR3 DNA: TGCGCCAGCAGTCTCGGAGGTAGGGACGAGCAGTACTTC. Translation gives CASSLGGRDEQYF. Together with reference TRBV5-1 and TRBJ2-7, the CDR3 gives the full variable domain: KAGVTQTPRYLIKTRGQQVTLSCSPISGHRSVSWYQQTPGQGLQFLFEYFSETQRNKGNFPGRFSGRQFSNSRSEMNVSTLELGDSALYLCASSLGGRDEQYFGPGTRLTVT.

In this sample, this clone turned up a few times. The chain joins TRBV2 to TRBJ1-2, with D possibly TRBD1 on 5 matching bases. Between the trimmed V and J ends, which lost 5 bases and 6 bases, there was a span of 16 bases. Per germline, CDR1 SNHLY and CDR2 FYNNEI. The CDR3 has 14 residues. Written as DNA, the CDR3 is TGTGCCAGCAGTTCCCGGGGGACTTATAATGGCTACACCTTC. It specifies CASSSRGTYNGYTF.

This clone occurred a few times. This chain connects TRBV10-3 to TRBJ2-7; TRBD1 might be the D (5 bases). V dropped 2 bases and J dropped 10 bases, with 18 bases sitting between them. This CDR3 region has 14 residues. Germline V lookup: CDR1 ENHRY, CDR2 SYGVKD. DNA for the CDR3: TGTGCCATCAGTGAGACACAAGGGGTCTGGGTACAGTACTTC. Its protein is CAISETQGVWVQYF.

This clone was observed a handful of times. The chain uses TRBV29-1 and TRBJ2-2, with 8 bases identical to TRBD2. The V gene's germline CDR1 is SQVTM and CDR2 ANQGSEA. V lost 6 bases and J lost 1; bases outside the gene matches: 4. This CDR3 has 14 amino acids. The CDR3 protein is CSVAAGGNTGELFF. For the CDR3, the DNA is TGCAGCGTAGCGGCGGGAGGGAACACCGGGGAGCTGTTTTTT.

The chain uses TRBV4-1 and TRBJ1-5, with D unresolved. Trimming cost V 0 bases and J 6 bases, with 15 bases left between them. This CDR3 has 16 amino acids. Germline V lookup: CDR1 MGHRA, CDR2 YSYEKL. Here the CDR3 DNA reads TGCGCCAGCAGCCAAGATGGAGGAGGCGTACGTCAGCCCCAGCATTTT. Protein: CASSQDGGGVRQPQHF.

This clone showed up just a few times. The gene calls are TRBV6-6 and TRBJ2-5, with a weak D call TRBD2 (5 bases). This CDR3 comprises 14 residues. CDR1 and CDR2 from the germline V gene are MNHNY and SVGAGI (reference sequence). Trimming took off 2 bases at V and 4 bases at J, with 11 bases between the two ends. CDR3 DNA: TGTGCCAGCAGTTACAGCGGTCGCGGAGAGACCCAGTACTTC. It translates to CASSYSGRGETQYF.

The CDR3 sequence: CASSLGWGNEKLFF. The CDR3 DNA sequence: TGTGCCAGCAGCTTAGGGTGGGGTAATGAAAAACTGTTTTTT. This sequence joins TRBV7-2 and TRBJ1-4; D call uncertain. Trimming removed 1 base from V and 4 bases from J, with 7 bases in between. The germline V gene encodes CDR1 SGHTA and CDR2 FQGNSA. The CDR3 sequence is 14 residues long.

The V gene is TRBV7-2, the J gene TRBJ1-1, with no clear D. The CDR3 is made up of 15 amino acids. V dropped 0 bases and J dropped 3 bases, with 11 bases sitting between them. The germline CDR1 and CDR2 sequences are SGHTA and FQGNSA. This chain's CDR3 is CASSLAAGTDTEAFF. The DNA of the CDR3 is TGTGCCAGCAGCTTAGCGGCGGGAACGGACACTGAAGCTTTCTTT.

The V call is TRBV18, the J call TRBJ2-3; D possibly corresponds to TRBD1 (6 bases). Trimming stripped 3 bases from V and 1 base from J, with 17 bases between. The CDR3 is 17 amino acids. In germline, CDR1 is KGHSH, CDR2 LQKENI. The CDR3 nucleotides read TGTGCCAGCTCACCCAGATTACAGGGATCGGGCACAGATACGCAGTATTTT. Residues: CASSPRLQGSGTDTQYF.

The V gene is TRBV7-2, the J gene TRBJ2-6; 12 bases align to TRBD2. The trim removed 5 bases at V and 13 bases at J, leaving 6 bases unmatched. The germline CDR1 and CDR2 sequences are SGHTA and FQGNSA. The CDR3 has 14 amino acids. CDR3 in DNA: TGTGCCAGCAGCCTTGGGCTAGCGGGAGGGGTCCTGACTTTC. Translating it yields CASSLGLAGGVLTF.

The gene calls are TRBV30 and TRBJ2-5; perhaps TRBD1 as D (5 bases). Germline V CDR1 and CDR2: GTSNPN, SVGIG (reference sequence). Between the trimmed V and J ends, which lost 5 bases and 4 bases, there was a span of 8 bases. The CDR3 runs to 11 residues. CDR3 DNA sequence: TGTGCCTGGGGGGCCCTAGAGACCCAGTACTTC. Translated, it gives CAWGALETQYF.

The chain is built from TRBV30 and TRBJ1-1, with D uncertain. The CDR3 runs to 11 residues. Trimming cost V 1 base and J 5 bases, with 5 bases left between them. Germline V gene data show CDR1 as GTSNPN and CDR2 as SVGIG (reference sequence). CDR3 sequence reads: CAWSGETEAFF. The CDR3 DNA is TGTGCCTGGAGTGGCGAAACTGAAGCTTTCTTT.

The rearrangement joins TRBV7-9 to TRBJ1-4; unclear D gene. The CDR3 loop spans 15 amino acids. Germline lookup yields CDR1 SEHNR and CDR2 FQNEAQ (reference sequence). V was pared by 1 base and J by 0 bases, with 6 bases between. CDR3 sequence (DNA): TGTGCCAGCAGCTTAGTCGGAGCAACTAATGAAAAACTGTTTTTT. As protein: CASSLVGATNEKLFF. Full variable domain (rest looked up from reference TRBV7-9 and TRBJ1-4): DTGVSQNPRHKITKRGQNVTFRCDPISEHNRLYWYRQTLGQGPEFLTYFQNEAQLEKSRLLSDRFSAERPKGSFSTLEIQRTEQGDSAMYLCASSLVGATNEKLFFGSGTQLSVL.

This clone was seen only a few times. The V call is TRBV5-1, the J call TRBJ2-3, with D uncertain. The CDR3 spans 15 residues. Trimming shortened V by 0 bases and J by 1 base, and 9 bases separated the two germline ends. In germline, CDR1 is SGHRS, CDR2 YFSETQ. Here the CDR3 DNA reads TGCGCCAGCAGCTTGGAGTATGCTGGCACAGATACGCAGTATTTT. Encoded protein: CASSLEYAGTDTQYF.

V gene TRBV7-6 combines with J gene TRBJ1-6; D may be TRBD1 (6 bases). Germline values: CDR1 SGHVS, CDR2 FNYEAQ. This CDR3 spans 15 amino acids. The V and J ends lost 5 bases and 8 bases respectively, with 16 bases between them. The CDR3 loop reads CASSLGTRGDSPLHF. The CDR3, as DNA: TGTGCCAGCAGCCTAGGGACAAGAGGGGATTCACCCCTCCACTTT.

This clone is a singleton in its sample. V gene TRBV5-1 combines with J gene TRBJ2-2; 8 positions match TRBD1. The CDR3 runs 16 residues. Losses at the gene ends were 0 bases for V and 4 bases for J; bases not matched to a gene: 5. Germline CDR1 and CDR2: SGHRS and YFSETQ. The CDR3 here is CASSLAGTGPTGELFF. The CDR3 DNA reads as TGCGCCAGCAGCTTGGCGGGGACAGGACCCACCGGGGAGCTGTTTTTT.

The V gene is TRBV7-2, the J gene TRBJ2-3; D possibly corresponds to TRBD2 (6 bases). The germline CDR1 and CDR2 sequences are SGHTA and FQGNSA. The V end lost 0 bases, the J end lost 2 bases, and 12 bases lay between the germline ends. The CDR3 length is 16 residues. The CDR3 region is CASSLARLDLTDTQYF. The CDR3 nucleotides read TGTGCCAGCAGCTTAGCGAGACTAGACCTCACAGATACGCAGTATTTT.

The chain uses TRBV30 and TRBJ1-5; maybe TRBD1 (6 bases). V lost 4 bases, J lost 2 bases, and 12 bases lay in between. CDR3 size: 14 residues. The germline V gene has CDR1 GTSNPN and CDR2 SVGIG (reference sequence). The CDR3 nucleotides are TGTGCCTGGAAACAGGGAATGGGCAATCAGCCCCAGCATTTT. Translation: CAWKQGMGNQPQHF.

The chain combines TRBV7-2 with TRBJ2-5; TRBD1 aligns across 10 bases. Germline V lookup: CDR1 SGHTA, CDR2 FQGNSA. Trimming at V came to 5 bases and at J to 4 bases, leaving 7 bases not matched to a gene. The CDR3 contains 15 residues. CDR3 protein: CASSLDRGYGETQYF. CDR3 coding DNA: TGTGCCAGCAGCCTGGACAGGGGGTATGGAGAGACCCAGTACTTC.

The CDR3 is CASSQGWAGIYEQYF. The CDR3 DNA sequence: TGCGCCAGCAGCCAAGGTTGGGCGGGAATCTACGAGCAGTACTTC. V and J are TRBV4-1 and TRBJ2-7; TRBD2 might be the D (6 bases). Between the trimmed V and J ends, which lost 1 base and 3 bases, there was a span of 13 bases. CDR3 length: 15 amino acids. Germline V gene lookup returns CDR1 MGHRA and CDR2 YSYEKL.

This clone has just a few counts. The chain uses TRBV27 and TRBJ1-5; the match to TRBD1 covers 10 bases. The germline gives CDR1 MNHEY, CDR2 SMNVEV (reference sequence). The CDR3 loop spans 15 amino acids. V was pared by 0 bases and J by 10 bases, with 6 bases of the junction left unmatched. The CDR3 DNA is TGTGCCAGCAGTTTATCCGGGACAGGGGCCAGCCCCCAGCATTTT. This translates into CASSLSGTGASPQHF.